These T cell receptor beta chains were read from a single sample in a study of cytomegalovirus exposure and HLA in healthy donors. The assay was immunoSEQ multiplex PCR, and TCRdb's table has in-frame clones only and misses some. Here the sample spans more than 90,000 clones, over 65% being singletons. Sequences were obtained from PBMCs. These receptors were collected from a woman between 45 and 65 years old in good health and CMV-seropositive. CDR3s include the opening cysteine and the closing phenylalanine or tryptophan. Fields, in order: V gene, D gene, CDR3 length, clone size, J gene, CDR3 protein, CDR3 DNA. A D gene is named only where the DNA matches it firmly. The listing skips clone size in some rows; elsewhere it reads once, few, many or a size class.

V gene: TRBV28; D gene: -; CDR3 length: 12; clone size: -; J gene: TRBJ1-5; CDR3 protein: CASSLQRDPQHF; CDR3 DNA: TGTGCCAGCAGTCTACAGCGGGACCCCCAGCATTTT
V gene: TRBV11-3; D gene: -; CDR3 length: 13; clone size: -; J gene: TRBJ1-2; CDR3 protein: CASSGADGGGYTF; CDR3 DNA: TGTGCCAGCAGCGGGGCGGATGGTGGTGGCTACACCTTC
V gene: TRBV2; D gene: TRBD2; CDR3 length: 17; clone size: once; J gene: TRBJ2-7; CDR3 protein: CASSSILGLAGVDEQYF; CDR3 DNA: TGTGCCAGCAGTTCGATCCTCGGACTAGCGGGAGTAGACGAGCAGTACTTC
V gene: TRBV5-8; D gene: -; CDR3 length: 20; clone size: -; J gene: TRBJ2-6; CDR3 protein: CASSFTGSPFPHSGANVLTF; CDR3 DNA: TGTGCCAGCAGCTTCACCGGGTCGCCCTTCCCCCACTCTGGGGCCAACGTCCTGACTTTC
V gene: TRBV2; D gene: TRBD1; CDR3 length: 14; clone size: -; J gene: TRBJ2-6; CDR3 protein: CASTTDREANVLTF; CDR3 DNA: TGTGCCAGCACTACGGACAGGGAGGCCAACGTCCTGACTTTC
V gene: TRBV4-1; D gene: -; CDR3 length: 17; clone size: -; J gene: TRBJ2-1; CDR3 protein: CASSHLGPGGAYNEQFF; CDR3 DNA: TGCGCCAGCAGCCACCTGGGGCCGGGGGGCGCCTACAATGAGCAGTTCTTC
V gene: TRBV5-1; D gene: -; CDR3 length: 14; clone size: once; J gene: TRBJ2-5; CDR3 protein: CASSLAQGQETQYF; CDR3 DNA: TGCGCCAGCAGCTTGGCGCAGGGGCAAGAGACCCAGTACTTC
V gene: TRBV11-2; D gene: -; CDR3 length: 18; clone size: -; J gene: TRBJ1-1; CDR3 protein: CASSLDRYASGKNTEAFF; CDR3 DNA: TGTGCCAGCAGCTTAGATAGGTACGCGTCAGGGAAGAACACTGAAGCTTTCTTT
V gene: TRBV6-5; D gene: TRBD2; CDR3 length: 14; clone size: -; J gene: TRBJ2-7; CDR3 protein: CASSSGTSGYEQYF; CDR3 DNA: TGTGCCAGCAGCTCCGGGACTAGCGGTTACGAGCAGTACTTC
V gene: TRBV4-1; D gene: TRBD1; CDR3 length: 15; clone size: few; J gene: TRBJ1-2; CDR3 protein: CASSQGWQGADGYTF; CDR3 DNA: TGCGCCAGCAGCCAAGGTTGGCAGGGGGCGGATGGCTACACCTTC
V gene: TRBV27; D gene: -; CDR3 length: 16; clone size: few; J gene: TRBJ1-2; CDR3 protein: CASRRTSGTVNYGYTF; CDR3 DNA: TGTGCCAGCAGGCGAACATCCGGAACAGTGAACTATGGCTACACCTTC
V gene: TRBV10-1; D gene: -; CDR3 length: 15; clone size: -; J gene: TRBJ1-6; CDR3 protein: CASSATRSAYSPLHF; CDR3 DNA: TGCGCCAGCAGTGCGACGAGGTCGGCCTATTCACCCCTCCACTTT
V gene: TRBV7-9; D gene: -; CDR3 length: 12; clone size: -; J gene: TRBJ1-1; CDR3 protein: CASNRENTEAFF; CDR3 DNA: TGTGCCAGCAACAGGGAGAACACTGAAGCTTTCTTT
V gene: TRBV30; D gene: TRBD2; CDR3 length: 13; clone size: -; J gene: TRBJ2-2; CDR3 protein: CACPGLATGELFF; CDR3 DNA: TGTGCCTGCCCGGGACTAGCGACCGGGGAGCTGTTTTTT
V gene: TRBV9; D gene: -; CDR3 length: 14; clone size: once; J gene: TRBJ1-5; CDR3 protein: CASSVGQGGQPQHF; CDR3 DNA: TGTGCCAGCAGCGTCGGCCAGGGTGGTCAGCCCCAGCATTTT